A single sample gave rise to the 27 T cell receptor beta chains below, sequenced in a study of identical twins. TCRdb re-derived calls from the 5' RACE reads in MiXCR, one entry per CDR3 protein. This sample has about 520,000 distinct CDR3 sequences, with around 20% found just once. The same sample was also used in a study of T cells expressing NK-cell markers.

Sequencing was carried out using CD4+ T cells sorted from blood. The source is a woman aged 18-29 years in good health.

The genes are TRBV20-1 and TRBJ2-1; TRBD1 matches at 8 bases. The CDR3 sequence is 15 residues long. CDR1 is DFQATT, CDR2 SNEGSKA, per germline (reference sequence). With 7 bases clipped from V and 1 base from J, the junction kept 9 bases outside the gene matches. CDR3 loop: CSVLRQGSSYNEQFF. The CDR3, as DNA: TGCAGTGTCCTCCGACAGGGGAGTTCCTACAATGAGCAGTTCTTC.

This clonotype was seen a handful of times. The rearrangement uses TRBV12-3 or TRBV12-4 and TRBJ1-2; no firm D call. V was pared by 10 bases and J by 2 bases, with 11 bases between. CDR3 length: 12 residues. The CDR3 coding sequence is TGTGCCATATCACAGACAAACTATGGCTACACCTTC. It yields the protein CAISQTNYGYTF.

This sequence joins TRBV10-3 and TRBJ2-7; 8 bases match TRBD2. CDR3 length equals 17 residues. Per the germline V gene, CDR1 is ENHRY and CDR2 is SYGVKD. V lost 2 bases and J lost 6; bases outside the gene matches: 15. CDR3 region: CAISERSGSPWGGEQYF. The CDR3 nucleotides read TGTGCCATCAGTGAGCGAAGCGGGAGCCCCTGGGGGGGCGAGCAGTACTTC.

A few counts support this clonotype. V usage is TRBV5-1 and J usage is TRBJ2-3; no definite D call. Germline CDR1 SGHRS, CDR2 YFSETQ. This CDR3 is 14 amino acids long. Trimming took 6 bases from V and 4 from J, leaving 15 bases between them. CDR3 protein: CASKLRPGADTQYF. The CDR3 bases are TGCGCCAGCAAGCTTCGCCCCGGCGCAGATACGCAGTATTTT.

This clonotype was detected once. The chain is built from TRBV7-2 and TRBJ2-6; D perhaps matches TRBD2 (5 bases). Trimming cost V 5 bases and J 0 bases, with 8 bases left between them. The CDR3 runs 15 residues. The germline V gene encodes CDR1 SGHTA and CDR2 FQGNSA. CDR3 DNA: TGTGCCAGCAGCGGGAGTATCTCTGGGGCCAACGTCCTGACTTTC. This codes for CASSGSISGANVLTF.

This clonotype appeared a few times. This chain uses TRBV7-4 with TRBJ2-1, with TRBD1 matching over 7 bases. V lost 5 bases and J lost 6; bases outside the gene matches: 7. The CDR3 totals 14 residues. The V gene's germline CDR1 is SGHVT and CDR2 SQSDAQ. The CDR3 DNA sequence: TGTGCCAGCAGCGACCGGACAGGATGCAATGAGCAGTTCTTC. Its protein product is CASSDRTGCNEQFF.

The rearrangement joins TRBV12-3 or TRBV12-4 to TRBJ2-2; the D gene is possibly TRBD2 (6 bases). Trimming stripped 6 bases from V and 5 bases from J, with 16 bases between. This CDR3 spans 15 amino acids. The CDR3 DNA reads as TGTGCCAGCAGCCACCGACGGGAGCAAACCGGGGAGCTGTTTTTT. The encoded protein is CASSHRREQTGELFF.

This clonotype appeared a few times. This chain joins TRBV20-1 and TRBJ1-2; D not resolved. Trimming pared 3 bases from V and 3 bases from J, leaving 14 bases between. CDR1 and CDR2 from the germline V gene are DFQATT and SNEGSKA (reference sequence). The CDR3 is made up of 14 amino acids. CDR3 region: CSARYLTDYYGYTF. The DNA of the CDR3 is TGCAGTGCTAGGTACTTAACCGACTACTATGGCTACACCTTC.

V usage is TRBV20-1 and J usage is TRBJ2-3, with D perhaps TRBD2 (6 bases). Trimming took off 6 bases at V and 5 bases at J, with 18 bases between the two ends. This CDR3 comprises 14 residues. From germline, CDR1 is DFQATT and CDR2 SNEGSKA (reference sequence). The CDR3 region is CSAWDSGSGDTQYF. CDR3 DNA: TGCAGTGCCTGGGACTCGGGGTCGGGAGATACGCAGTATTTT.

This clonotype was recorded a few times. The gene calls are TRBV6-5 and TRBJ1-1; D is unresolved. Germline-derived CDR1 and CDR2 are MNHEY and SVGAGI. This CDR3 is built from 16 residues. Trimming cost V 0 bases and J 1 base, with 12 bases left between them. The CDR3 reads CASSYSSLAANTEAFF. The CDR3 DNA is TGTGCCAGCAGTTACTCGAGTCTAGCAGCGAACACTGAAGCTTTCTTT.

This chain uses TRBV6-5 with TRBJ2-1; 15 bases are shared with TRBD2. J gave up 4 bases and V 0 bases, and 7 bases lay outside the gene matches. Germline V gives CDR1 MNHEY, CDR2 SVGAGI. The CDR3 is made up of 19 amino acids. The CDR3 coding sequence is TGTGCCAGCAGTTACTCGGGACTAGCGGGAGGATTTAGGTACAATGAGCAGTTCTTC. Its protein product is CASSYSGLAGGFRYNEQFF.

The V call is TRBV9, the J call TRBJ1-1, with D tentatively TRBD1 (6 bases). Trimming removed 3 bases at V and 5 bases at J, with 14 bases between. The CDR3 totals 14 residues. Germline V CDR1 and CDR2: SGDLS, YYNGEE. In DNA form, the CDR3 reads TGTGCCAGCAGCGCGATTCCAGGGGAAACTGAAGCTTTCTTT. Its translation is CASSAIPGETEAFF.

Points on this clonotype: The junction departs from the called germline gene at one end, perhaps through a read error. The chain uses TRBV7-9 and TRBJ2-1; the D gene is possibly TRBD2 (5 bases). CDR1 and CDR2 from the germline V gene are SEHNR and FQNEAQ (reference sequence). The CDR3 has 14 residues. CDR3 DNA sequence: TGTGCCAGCAGCTTAGGAGGGAGTTACAATGAGGAGTTCTTC. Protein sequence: CASSLGGSYNEEFF.

CDR3 nucleotides: TGTGCCACCAGCAGAGATAGGGGACAGGGGGCGCAAAAACTGTTTTTT. This codes for CATSRDRGQGAQKLFF. The genes are TRBV15 and TRBJ1-4, with 12 bases aligning to TRBD1. V was clipped by 0 bases and J by 9 bases; unmatched bases: 5. Germline CDR1 LNHNV, CDR2 YYDKDF (reference sequence). The CDR3 totals 16 residues.

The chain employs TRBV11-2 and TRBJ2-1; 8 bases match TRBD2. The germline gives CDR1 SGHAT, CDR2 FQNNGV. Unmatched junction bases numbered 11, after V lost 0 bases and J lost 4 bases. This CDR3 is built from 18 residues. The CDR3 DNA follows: TGTGCCAGCAGCTTAGATAACGCGAGACTAGCGAAATACAATGAGCAGTTCTTC. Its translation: CASSLDNARLAKYNEQFF.

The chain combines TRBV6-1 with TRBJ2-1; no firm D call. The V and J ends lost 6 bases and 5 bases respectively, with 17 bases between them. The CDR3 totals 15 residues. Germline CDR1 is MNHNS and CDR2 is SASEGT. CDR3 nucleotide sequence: TGTGCCAGCAGGTTCGATCGTGGGTCGAACAATGAGCAGTTCTTC. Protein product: CASRFDRGSNNEQFF.

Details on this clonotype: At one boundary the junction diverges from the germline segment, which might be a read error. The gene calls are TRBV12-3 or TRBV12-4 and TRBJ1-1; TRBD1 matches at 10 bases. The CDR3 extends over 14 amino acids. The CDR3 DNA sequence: TGTGCCAGCAGTTTGCTACCGGGACAGGGGATCTTGCTCTTT. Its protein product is CASSLLPGQGILLF.

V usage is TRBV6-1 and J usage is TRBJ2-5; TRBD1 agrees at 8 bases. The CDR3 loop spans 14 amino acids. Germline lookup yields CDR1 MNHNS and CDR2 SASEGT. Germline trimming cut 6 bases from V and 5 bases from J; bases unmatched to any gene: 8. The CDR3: CASRTRTGRETQYF. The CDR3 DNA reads TGTGCCAGCAGAACTAGGACAGGGCGCGAGACCCAGTACTTC.

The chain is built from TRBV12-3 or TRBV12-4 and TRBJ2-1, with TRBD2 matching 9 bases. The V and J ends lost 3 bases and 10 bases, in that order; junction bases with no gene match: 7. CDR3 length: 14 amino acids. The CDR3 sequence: CASSLGGGAREQFF. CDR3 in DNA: TGTGCCAGCAGTTTGGGCGGGGGGGCTAGGGAGCAGTTCTTC.

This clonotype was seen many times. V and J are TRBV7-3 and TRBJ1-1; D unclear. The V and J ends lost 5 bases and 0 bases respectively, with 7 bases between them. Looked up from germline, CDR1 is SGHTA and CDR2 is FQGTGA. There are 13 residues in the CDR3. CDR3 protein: CASSRGVNTEAFF. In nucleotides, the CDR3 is TGTGCCAGCAGCCGCGGGGTGAACACTGAAGCTTTCTTT.

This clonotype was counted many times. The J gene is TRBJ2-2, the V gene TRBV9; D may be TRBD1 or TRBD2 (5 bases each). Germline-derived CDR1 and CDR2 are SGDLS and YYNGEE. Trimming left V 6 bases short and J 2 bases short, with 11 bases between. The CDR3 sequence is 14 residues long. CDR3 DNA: TGTGCCAGCACCGGGGCCCAAAACACCGGGGAGCTGTTTTTT. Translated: CASTGAQNTGELFF.

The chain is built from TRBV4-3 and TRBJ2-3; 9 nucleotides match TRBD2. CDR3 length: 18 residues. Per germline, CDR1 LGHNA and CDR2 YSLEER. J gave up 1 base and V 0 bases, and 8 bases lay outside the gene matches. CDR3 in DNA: TGCGCCAGCAGCCAAGAGGCCCCTAGCGGGGATGGCACAGATACGCAGTATTTT. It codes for CASSQEAPSGDGTDTQYF.

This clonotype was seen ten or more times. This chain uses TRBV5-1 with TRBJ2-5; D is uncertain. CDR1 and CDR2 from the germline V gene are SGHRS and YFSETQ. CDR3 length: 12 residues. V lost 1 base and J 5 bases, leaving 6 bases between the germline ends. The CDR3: CASSLTEETQYF. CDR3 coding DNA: TGCGCCAGCAGCTTGACGGAGGAGACCCAGTACTTC.

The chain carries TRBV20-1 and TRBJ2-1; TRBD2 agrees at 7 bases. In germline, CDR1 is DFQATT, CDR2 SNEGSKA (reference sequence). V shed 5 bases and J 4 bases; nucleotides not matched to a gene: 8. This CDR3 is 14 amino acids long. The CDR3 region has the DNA TGCAGTGCTCCCCGGGCGGGAGTGTACAATGAGCAGTTCTTC. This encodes CSAPRAGVYNEQFF.

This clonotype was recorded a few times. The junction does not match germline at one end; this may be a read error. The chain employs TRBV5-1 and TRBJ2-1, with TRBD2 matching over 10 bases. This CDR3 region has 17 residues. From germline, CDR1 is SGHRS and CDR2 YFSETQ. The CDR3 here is CASSFGGSGRSFNEQFF. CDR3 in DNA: TGCGCCAGCAGCTTTGGCGGTAGCGGGAGGTCCTTCAATGAGCAGTTCTTC.

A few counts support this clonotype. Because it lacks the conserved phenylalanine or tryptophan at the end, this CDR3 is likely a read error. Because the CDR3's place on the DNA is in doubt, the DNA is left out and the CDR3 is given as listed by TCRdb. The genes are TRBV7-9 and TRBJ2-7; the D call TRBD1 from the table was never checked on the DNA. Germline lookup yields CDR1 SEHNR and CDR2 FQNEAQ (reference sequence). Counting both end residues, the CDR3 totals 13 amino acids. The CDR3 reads CASSPSLEAPRVI.

Here the CDR3 reads CASSPGLAENTDTQYF. The CDR3, as DNA: TGTGCCAGCAGCCCGGGACTAGCGGAAAACACAGATACGCAGTATTTT. V gene TRBV7-9 combines with J gene TRBJ2-3; TRBD2 aligns across 11 bases. This CDR3 comprises 16 residues. Losses at the gene ends were 5 bases for V and 2 bases for J; bases not matched to a gene: 6. Germline-derived CDR1 and CDR2 are SEHNR and FQNEAQ (reference sequence).